The sequence of this T cell receptor (beta chain) was determined in a study of CD8+CD57+ T cells in acquired aplastic anemia. This clonotype was detected once. No antigen is known for it. Germline V gene data show CDR1 as LGHDT and CDR2 as YNNKEL (reference sequence). V was pared by 1 base and J by 8 bases, with 7 bases of the junction left unmatched. The CDR3 runs 14 residues. By flow cytometry, patients selected for sequencing had shown an expansion of CD8+CD57+ cells. Each patient had severe acquired aplastic anemia. Study-wide points: Between patients and controls, over 25 CD8+ CDR3 sequences were found in common.

Genomic DNA, serving as template, underwent TCR beta VDJ and CDR3 profiling. TCRdb analysed the reads with MiXCR anew, one entry per CDR3 protein. The top ten clones hold around 45% of a sample with fewer than 200,000 distinct CDR3 sequences, over 70% of them seen once. The source is a human donor with aplastic anemia. This chain uses TRBV3-1 with TRBJ1-2; 7 bases agree with TRBD1. The sample was sorted CD4+, CD8+, or CD8+CD57+ T cells (not recorded which) from PBMCs. In nucleotides, the CDR3 is TGTGCCAGCAGCCAAGGGTCCGAGGGGGCGGGCTACACCTTC. This gives the protein CASSQGSEGAGYTF.